The sequence of this T cell receptor (beta chain) was determined in a study of blood T cell repertoires in COVID-19 (dated by TCRdb to 2018 to 2020). Notes on the research overall: Samples covering the acute and convalescent phases of COVID-19 were provided by collaborators in the United States, Italy and Spain. The material from the prospective study consisted of cDNA or gDNA derived from T cells, B-cell-depleted T cells, or PBMCs. Subjects who had been exposed to COVID-19, were actively infected with it, or had recovered from it provided the deeply sampled blood TCRbeta repertoires that made up the dataset. The repertoires were released in a freely available public database meant as a resource for research on the immune response to SARS-CoV-2. Samples were obtained from the ongoing ImmuneRACE study (first 160 participants) and from some 1,200 subjects provided by 6 global collaborators. A de-identified subject ID, COVID-19 status, age in years and sex were almost always included in the sample metadata. HLA class I and class II types, where available, came from metadata supplied by the sample provider rather than from assay-based typing.

TCRbeta CDR3 regions were amplified from genomic DNA by means of the immunoSEQ Assay, a bias-controlled multiplex PCR. The source study handled its data this way. Nucleated cell counts per sample were estimated from amplification of reference gene primers within the assay. To quantify the absolute abundance of each unique TCRbeta CDR3 rearrangement, sequence reads were collapsed and filtered. For each sample, productive Simpson clonality was calculated as the square root of Simpson's diversity index across productive rearrangements. TCRdb took this table from immuneACCESS and kept in-frame rearrangements with V and J called. Such tables lack part of the clones; where checked against another copy, unresolved V genes explain under half of the gap, and the rest is unexplained. Clone size and the V and J calls come from that table; the DNA yielded D and trimming. This sample has approximately 82,000 clones in its table, and around 83% of those were observed once. Less than 40% of the sample belongs to the ten largest clones.

Findings and caveats that apply to the study as a whole: How much clinical and demographic metadata was included differed by source and by participant, and the metadata was provided uncurated.

About this clone itself: There is no known antigen for this receptor. Qualities for individual bases were not recorded, and no much larger clone is one base off.

Collaborating institutions collected whole blood in K2EDTA tubes following their own protocols. For TCRbeta analysis, collaborators shipped samples in one of three forms: frozen whole blood, isolated PBMCs, or DNA extracted from either of those sample types. According to the germline V gene (reference sequence), CDR1 reads MNHEY and CDR2 reads SMNVEV. V loses 5 bases, J loses 2 bases, and the germline ends lie 16 bases apart. The CDR3 sequence holds 17 residues, the cysteine and phenylalanine included. Only the CDR3 DNA stays, 51 bases, in frame from base 1. The rearranged segments are TRBV27 and TRBJ2-6; a tentative D call is TRBD1 (6 bases match). Material: peripheral blood. The clonotype comes from an older woman with acute or convalescent COVID-19. The nucleotide sequence is TGTGCCAGCAGTCCCTGGACAGCGGCAGCTGGGGCCAACGTCCTGACTTTC. It specifies CASSPWTAAAGANVLTF.